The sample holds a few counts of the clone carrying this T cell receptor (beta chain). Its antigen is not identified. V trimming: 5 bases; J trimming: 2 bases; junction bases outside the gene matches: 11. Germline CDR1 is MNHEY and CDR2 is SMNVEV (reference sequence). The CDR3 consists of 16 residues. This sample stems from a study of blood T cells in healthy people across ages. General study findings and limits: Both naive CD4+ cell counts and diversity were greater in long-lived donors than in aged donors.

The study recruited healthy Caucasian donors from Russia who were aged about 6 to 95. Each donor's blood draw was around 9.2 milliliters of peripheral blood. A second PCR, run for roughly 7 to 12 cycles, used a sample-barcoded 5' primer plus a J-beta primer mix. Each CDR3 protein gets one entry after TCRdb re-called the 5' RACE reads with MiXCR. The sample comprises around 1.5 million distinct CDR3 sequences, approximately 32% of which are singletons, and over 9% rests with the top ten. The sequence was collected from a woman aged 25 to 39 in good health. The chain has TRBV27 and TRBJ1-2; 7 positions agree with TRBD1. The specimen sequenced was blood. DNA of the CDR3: TGTGCCAGCAGTCAACGGACAGGCGCCACGAACTATGGCTACACCTTC. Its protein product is CASSQRTGATNYGYTF.